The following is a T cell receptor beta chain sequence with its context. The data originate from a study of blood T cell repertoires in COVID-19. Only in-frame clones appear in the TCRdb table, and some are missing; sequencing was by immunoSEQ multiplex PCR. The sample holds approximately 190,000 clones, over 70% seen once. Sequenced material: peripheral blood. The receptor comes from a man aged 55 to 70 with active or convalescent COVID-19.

CDR3 sequence: CASRPGGQEVGEQYF. In nucleotides, the CDR3 is TGTGCCAGCAGGCCCGGCGGACAGGAGGTGGGCGAGCAGTACTTC. The rearrangement links TRBV7-8 to TRBJ2-7; 7 bases fit TRBD1. This CDR3 spans 15 amino acids. J was trimmed by 6 bases and V by 6 bases; bases with no gene match: 14. The V gene's germline CDR1 is SGHVS and CDR2 FQNEAQ.